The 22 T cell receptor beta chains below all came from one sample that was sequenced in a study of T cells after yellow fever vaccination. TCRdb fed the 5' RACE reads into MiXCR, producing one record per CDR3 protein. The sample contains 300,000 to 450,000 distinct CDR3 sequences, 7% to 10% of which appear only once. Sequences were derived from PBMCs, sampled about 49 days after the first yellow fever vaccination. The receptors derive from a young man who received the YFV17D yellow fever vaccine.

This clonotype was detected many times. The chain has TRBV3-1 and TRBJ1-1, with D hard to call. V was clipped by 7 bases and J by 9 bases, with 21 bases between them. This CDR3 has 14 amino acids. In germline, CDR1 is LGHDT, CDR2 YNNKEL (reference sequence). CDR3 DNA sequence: TGTGCCAGCACCGCCAACACACGGGATCCAAAAGCTTTCTTT. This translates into CASTANTRDPKAFF.

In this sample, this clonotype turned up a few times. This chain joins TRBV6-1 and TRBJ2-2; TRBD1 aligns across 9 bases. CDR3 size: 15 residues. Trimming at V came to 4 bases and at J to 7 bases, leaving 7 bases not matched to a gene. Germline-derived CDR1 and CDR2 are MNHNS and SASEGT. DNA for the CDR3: TGTGCCAGCAGTGTAACACAGGGGGCTGACGGGGAGCTGTTTTTT. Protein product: CASSVTQGADGELFF.

The CDR3, as DNA: TGTGCCAGCAGCCCGCGGACAGGGAATCAGCCCCAGCATTTT. Translating gives CASSPRTGNQPQHF. The chain employs TRBV7-3 and TRBJ1-5; 8 positions match TRBD1. The CDR3 is made up of 14 amino acids. The V segment lost 5 bases and the J segment 4 bases; nucleotides outside the gene matches: 4. Germline CDR1 is SGHTA and CDR2 is FQGTGA.

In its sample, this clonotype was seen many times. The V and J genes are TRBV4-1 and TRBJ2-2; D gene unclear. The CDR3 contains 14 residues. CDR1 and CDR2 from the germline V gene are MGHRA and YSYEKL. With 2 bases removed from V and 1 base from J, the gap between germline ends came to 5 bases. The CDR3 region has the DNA TGCGCCAGCAGCCAATCATTGAACACCGGGGAGCTGTTTTTT. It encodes CASSQSLNTGELFF.

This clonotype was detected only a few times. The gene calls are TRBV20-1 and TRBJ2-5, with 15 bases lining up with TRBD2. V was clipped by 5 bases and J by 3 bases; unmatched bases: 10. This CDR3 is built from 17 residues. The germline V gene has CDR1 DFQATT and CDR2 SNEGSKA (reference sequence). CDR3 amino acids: CSAYNGLAGGPEETQYF. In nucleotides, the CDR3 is TGCAGTGCTTACAATGGACTAGCGGGGGGGCCGGAAGAGACCCAGTACTTC.

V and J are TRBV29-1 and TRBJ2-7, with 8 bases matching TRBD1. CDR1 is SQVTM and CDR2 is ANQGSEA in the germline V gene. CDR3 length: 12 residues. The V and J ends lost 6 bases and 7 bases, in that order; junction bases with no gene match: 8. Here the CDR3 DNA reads TGCAGCGTCGTGCGGGACAGGTGGGAGCAGTACTTC. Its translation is CSVVRDRWEQYF.

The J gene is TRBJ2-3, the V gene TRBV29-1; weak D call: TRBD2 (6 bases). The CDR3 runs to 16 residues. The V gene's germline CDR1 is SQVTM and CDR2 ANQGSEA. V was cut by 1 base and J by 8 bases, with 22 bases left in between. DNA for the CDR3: TGCAGCGTTGAAGCCGCGGGATTTTCCACTTGGGGTACGCAGTATTTT. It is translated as CSVEAAGFSTWGTQYF.

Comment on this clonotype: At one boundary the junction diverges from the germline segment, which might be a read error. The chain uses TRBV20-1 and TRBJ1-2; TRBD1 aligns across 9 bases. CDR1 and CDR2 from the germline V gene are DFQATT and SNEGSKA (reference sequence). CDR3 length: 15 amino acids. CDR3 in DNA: TGCAGTGCTAGAGAACCAGTTACAGGGGGCGCGCCGAACGCCTTC. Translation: CSAREPVTGGAPNAF.

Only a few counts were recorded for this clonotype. CDR3 region: CAWNVRTGFDGYTF. CDR3 DNA: TGTGCCTGGAACGTGAGGACAGGATTTGATGGCTACACCTTC. V gene TRBV30 combines with J gene TRBJ1-2; 7 positions match TRBD1. The germline V gene encodes CDR1 GTSNPN and CDR2 SVGIG (reference sequence). CDR3 length: 14 residues. Trimming at V came to 4 bases and at J to 6 bases, leaving 11 bases not matched to a gene. Together with reference TRBV30 and TRBJ1-2, the CDR3 gives the full variable domain: SQTIHQWPATLVQPVGSPLSLECTVEGTSNPNLYWYRQAAGRGLQLLFYSVGIGQISSEVPQNLSASRPQDRQFILSSKKLLLSDSGFYLCAWNVRTGFDGYTFGSGTRLTVV.

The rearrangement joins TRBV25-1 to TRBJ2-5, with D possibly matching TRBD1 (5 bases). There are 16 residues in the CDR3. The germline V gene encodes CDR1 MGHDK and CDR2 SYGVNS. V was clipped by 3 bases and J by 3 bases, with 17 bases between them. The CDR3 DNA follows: TGTGCCAGCAGTGATTCCGGCAGGGTAGTCGAAGAGACCCAGTACTTC. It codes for CASSDSGRVVEETQYF. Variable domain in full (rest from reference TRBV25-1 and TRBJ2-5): EADIYQTPRYLVIGTGKKITLECSQTMGHDKMYWYQQDPGMELHLIHYSYGVNSTEKGDLSSESTVSRIRTEHFPLTLESARPSHTSQYLCASSDSGRVVEETQYFGPGTRLLVL.

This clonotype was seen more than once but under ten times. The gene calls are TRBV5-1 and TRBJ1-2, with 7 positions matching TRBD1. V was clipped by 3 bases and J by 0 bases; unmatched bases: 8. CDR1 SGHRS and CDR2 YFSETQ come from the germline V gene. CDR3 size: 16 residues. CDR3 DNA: TGCGCCAGCAGCTCGGCCGCAGGGGGATCTAACTATGGCTACACCTTC. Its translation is CASSSAAGGSNYGYTF.

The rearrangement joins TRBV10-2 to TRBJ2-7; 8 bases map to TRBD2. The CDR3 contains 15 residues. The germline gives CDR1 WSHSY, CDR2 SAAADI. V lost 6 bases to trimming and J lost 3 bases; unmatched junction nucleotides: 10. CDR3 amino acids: CASRGVAGSFYEQYF. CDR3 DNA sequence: TGCGCCAGCAGGGGGGTAGCGGGGAGCTTCTACGAGCAGTACTTC.

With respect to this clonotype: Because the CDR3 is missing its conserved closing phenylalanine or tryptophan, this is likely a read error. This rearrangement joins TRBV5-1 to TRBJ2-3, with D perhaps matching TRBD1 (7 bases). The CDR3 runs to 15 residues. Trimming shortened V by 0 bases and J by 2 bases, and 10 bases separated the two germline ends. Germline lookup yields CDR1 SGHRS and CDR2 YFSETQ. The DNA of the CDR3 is TGCGCCAGCAGCTTGGCAGGGGGGATCACAGATACGCAGTATTCT. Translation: CASSLAGGITDTQYS.

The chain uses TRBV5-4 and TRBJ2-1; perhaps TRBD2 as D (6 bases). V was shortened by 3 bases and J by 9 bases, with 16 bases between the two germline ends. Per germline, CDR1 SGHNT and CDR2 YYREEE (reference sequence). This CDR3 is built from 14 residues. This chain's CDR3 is CASSSGDSWAEQFF. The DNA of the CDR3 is TGTGCCAGCAGCTCGGGGGATAGCTGGGCTGAGCAGTTCTTC. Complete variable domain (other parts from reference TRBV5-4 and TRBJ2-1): ETGVTQSPTHLIKTRGQQVTLRCSSQSGHNTVSWYQQALGQGPQFIFQYYREEENGRGNFPPRFSGLQFPNYSSELNVNALELDDSALYLCASSSGDSWAEQFFGPGTRLTVL.

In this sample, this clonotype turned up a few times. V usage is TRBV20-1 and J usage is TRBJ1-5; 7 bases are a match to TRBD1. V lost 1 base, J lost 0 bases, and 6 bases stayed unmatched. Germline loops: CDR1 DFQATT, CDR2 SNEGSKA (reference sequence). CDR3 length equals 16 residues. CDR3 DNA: TGCAGTGCTAGAGTGGGACAGATTTATAGCAATCAGCCCCAGCATTTT. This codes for CSARVGQIYSNQPQHF.

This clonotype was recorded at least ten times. In nucleotides, the CDR3 is TGCAGCGTTGAAGATCCATGGGGACAGGGGGCCTGGGAGACCCAGTACTTC. Encoded protein: CSVEDPWGQGAWETQYF. The V and J genes are TRBV29-1 and TRBJ2-5; 12 bases fit TRBD1. The junction had 10 bases not matched to a gene; V was cut back by 0 bases and J by 5 bases. CDR1 is SQVTM, CDR2 ANQGSEA, per germline. The CDR3 consists of 17 residues.

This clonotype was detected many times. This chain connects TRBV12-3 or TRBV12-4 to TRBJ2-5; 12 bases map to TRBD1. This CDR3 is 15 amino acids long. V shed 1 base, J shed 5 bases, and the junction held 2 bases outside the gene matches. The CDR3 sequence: CASSLGDRGQETQYF. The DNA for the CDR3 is TGTGCCAGCAGTTTAGGGGACAGGGGGCAGGAGACCCAGTACTTC.

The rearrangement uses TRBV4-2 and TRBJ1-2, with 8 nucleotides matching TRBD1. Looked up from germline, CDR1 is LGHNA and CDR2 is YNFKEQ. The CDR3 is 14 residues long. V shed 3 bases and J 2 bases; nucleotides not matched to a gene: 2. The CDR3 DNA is TGTGCCAGCAGCCACAGGGGGCCGAACTATGGCTACACCTTC. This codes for CASSHRGPNYGYTF.

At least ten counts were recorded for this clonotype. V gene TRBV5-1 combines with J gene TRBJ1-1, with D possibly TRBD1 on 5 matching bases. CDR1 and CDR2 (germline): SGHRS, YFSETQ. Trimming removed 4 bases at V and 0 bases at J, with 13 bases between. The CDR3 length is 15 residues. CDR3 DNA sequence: TGCGCCAGCAGCACCTCAGGGAAAATGAACACTGAAGCTTTCTTT. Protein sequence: CASSTSGKMNTEAFF.

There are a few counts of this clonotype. CDR3 amino acids: CASSLVLGGLYEQYF. For the CDR3, the DNA is TGCGCCAGCAGCTTGGTTCTCGGGGGTCTTTACGAGCAGTACTTC. The chain has TRBV5-1 and TRBJ2-7; possibly TRBD2 for D (6 bases). Germline V gene sequence: CDR1 SGHRS, CDR2 YFSETQ. Trimming removed 0 bases from V and 4 bases from J, with 14 bases in between. CDR3 length: 15 amino acids.

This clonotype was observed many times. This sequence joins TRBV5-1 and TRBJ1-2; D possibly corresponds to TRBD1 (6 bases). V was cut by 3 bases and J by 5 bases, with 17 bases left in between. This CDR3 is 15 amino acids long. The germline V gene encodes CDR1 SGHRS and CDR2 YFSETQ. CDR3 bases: TGCGCCAGCAGCTACCTGGGGACAAACTATTATGGCTACACCTTC. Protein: CASSYLGTNYYGYTF.

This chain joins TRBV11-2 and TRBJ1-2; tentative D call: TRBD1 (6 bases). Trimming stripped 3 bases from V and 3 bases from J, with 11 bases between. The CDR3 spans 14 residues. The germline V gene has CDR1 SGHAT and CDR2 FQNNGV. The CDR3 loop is CASSFLQGDYGYTF. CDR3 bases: TGTGCCAGCAGCTTTTTACAGGGTGACTATGGCTACACCTTC.